These 29 T cell receptor beta chains came from one sample sequenced in a study of CD8 T cells in Susac syndrome. An amount of RNA that ranged from 0.5 to 1 ug was reverse transcribed with random hexamers. Using its own MiXCR run on the immunoSEQ multiplex PCR reads, TCRdb lists one record per CDR3 protein. Altogether under 200,000 distinct CDR3 sequences are present, 85% to 95% being singletons, with the ten largest covering approximately 0.16%. The sample taken for sequencing was CD8+ T cells from PBMCs. These TCRs come from a human donor with Susac syndrome.

This chain links TRBV11-2 with TRBJ2-1, with 7 nucleotides matching TRBD2. The trim removed 1 base at V and 7 bases at J, leaving 7 bases unmatched. CDR3 length: 15 residues. Germline V CDR1 and CDR2: SGHAT, FQNNGV. CDR3 in DNA: TGTGCCAGCAGCTTAGCCCCGACTAGCAGGAATGAGCAGTTCTTC. This sequence encodes CASSLAPTSRNEQFF.

The J gene is TRBJ2-7, the V gene TRBV4-2; TRBD1 matches at 9 bases. J lost 6 bases, V lost 0 bases, and 12 bases had no gene match. Germline V gene sequence: CDR1 LGHNA, CDR2 YNFKEQ. This CDR3 comprises 17 residues. As DNA, the CDR3 is TGTGCCAGCAGCCAAGATACGTCGGGACAGGGAAGCGCCGAGCAGTACTTC. It yields the protein CASSQDTSGQGSAEQYF.

This rearrangement joins TRBV10-3 to TRBJ2-3; 7 nucleotides match TRBD2. CDR3 length: 17 residues. The germline V gene encodes CDR1 ENHRY and CDR2 SYGVKD. V dropped 1 base and J dropped 6; count of bases not matched to a gene: 13. The chain's CDR3 is CAISEFGSGASGDTQYF. CDR3 coding DNA: TGTGCCATCAGTGAGTTCGGGAGCGGGGCCTCCGGGGATACGCAGTATTTT.

This clonotype was seen once. The V gene is TRBV12-3 or TRBV12-4, the J gene TRBJ1-2; 8 positions agree with TRBD1. The CDR3 consists of 14 residues. J was trimmed by 8 bases and V by 7 bases; bases with no gene match: 12. CDR3 loop: CASTTTGTGGGYTF. In nucleotides, the CDR3 is TGTGCCAGCACTACCACTGGGACAGGCGGAGGCTACACCTTC.

V gene TRBV9 combines with J gene TRBJ2-3, with 7 bases aligning to TRBD2. Looked up from germline, CDR1 is SGDLS and CDR2 is YYNGEE. The V segment lost 4 bases and the J segment 5 bases; nucleotides outside the gene matches: 13. This CDR3 comprises 16 residues. CDR3 coding DNA: TGTGCCAGCAGCACGGGGACTACCTCCATCCTAGATACGCAGTATTTT. Translation: CASSTGTTSILDTQYF.

The table lists this clonotype with a few counts. The rearrangement links TRBV9 to TRBJ1-1; TRBD1 matches 7 bases. The CDR3 is 14 amino acids. Germline V lookup: CDR1 SGDLS, CDR2 YYNGEE. V lost 2 bases to trimming and J lost 1 base; unmatched junction nucleotides: 2. As DNA, the CDR3 is TGTGCCAGCAGCGTGGGGACAGCGAACACTGAAGCTTTCTTT. Translation: CASSVGTANTEAFF.

The chain combines TRBV12-3 or TRBV12-4 with TRBJ2-2; the D gene is possibly TRBD1 (6 bases). Trimming took 6 bases from V and 3 from J, leaving 20 bases between them. The CDR3 runs to 17 residues. The CDR3 reads CASSQDSTVIYTGELFF. CDR3 DNA sequence: TGTGCCAGCAGCCAGGACAGTACGGTGATTTACACCGGGGAGCTGTTTTTT.

V is TRBV19 and J is TRBJ2-2; D is perhaps TRBD2 (6 bases). The V end lost 10 bases, the J end lost 1 base, and 13 bases lay between the germline ends. Germline-derived CDR1 and CDR2 are LNHDA and SQIVND (reference sequence). This CDR3 has 14 amino acids. CDR3 nucleotide sequence: TGTGCCACAGGGAGGTTCCTGAACACCGGGGAGCTGTTTTTT. As protein: CATGRFLNTGELFF.

This chain joins TRBV28 and TRBJ2-2; D perhaps matches TRBD1 (6 bases). V lost 6 bases and J 3 bases, leaving 17 bases between the germline ends. The CDR3 has 16 amino acids. Germline loops: CDR1 MDHEN, CDR2 SYDVKM. The CDR3 is CASRPNGQTYTGELFF. The CDR3 bases are TGTGCCAGCAGGCCGAACGGACAGACGTACACCGGGGAGCTGTTTTTT.

J is TRBJ2-6 and V is TRBV3-1; 9 bases map to TRBD1. Looked up from germline, CDR1 is LGHDT and CDR2 is YNNKEL (reference sequence). CDR3 length equals 19 residues. V was clipped by 6 bases and J by 8 bases; unmatched bases: 20. The chain's CDR3 is CASSLYGTGKSMRTNVLTF. The CDR3, as DNA: TGTGCCAGCAGTCTTTACGGGACAGGGAAGTCTATGAGGACCAACGTCCTGACTTTC.

The V and J genes are TRBV5-4 and TRBJ2-1, with no clear D. The CDR3 totals 12 residues. The germline CDR1 and CDR2 sequences are SGHNT and YYREEE (reference sequence). The V gene lost 4 bases and the J gene lost 8 bases, with 10 bases spanning the gap. The CDR3 loop reads CASSQQVDEQFF. The CDR3 coding sequence is TGTGCCAGCAGCCAGCAGGTGGATGAGCAGTTCTTC.

The chain carries TRBV12-3 or TRBV12-4 and TRBJ1-5; D is uncertain. The V gene lost 6 bases and the J gene lost 0 bases, with 12 bases spanning the gap. The CDR3 is 15 amino acids. CDR3 DNA: TGTGCCAGCAGCCCTCGGATTAATAGCAATCAGCCCCAGCATTTT. As protein: CASSPRINSNQPQHF.

The chain couples TRBV11-2 to TRBJ2-7; D may be TRBD1 (6 bases). The germline V gene has CDR1 SGHAT and CDR2 FQNNGV. Between the trimmed V and J ends, which lost 2 bases and 0 bases, there was a span of 17 bases. The CDR3 has 17 amino acids. The CDR3 DNA reads as TGTGCCAGCAGCTTATTAACCGGGACAAGGAGCTCCTACGAGCAGTACTTC. Protein product: CASSLLTGTRSSYEQYF.

The chain has TRBV9 and TRBJ2-5; D ambiguous. The germline V and J ends were trimmed by 0 bases and 5 bases, with 11 bases remaining between them. Germline V gene sequence: CDR1 SGDLS, CDR2 YYNGEE. The CDR3 has 14 amino acids. The CDR3 nucleotides read TGTGCCAGCAGCGTAGATGGTCGCCAGGAGACCCAGTACTTC. Translated: CASSVDGRQETQYF.

The genes are TRBV13 and TRBJ1-4; no clear D gene. This CDR3 is built from 14 residues. Germline V lookup: CDR1 PRHDT, CDR2 FYEKMQ (reference sequence). V was clipped by 5 bases and J by 0 bases, with 7 bases between them. This CDR3 reads CASSLRTTNEKLFF. The CDR3, as DNA: TGTGCCAGCAGCCTACGGACAACTAATGAAAAACTGTTTTTT.

The V call is TRBV20-1, the J call TRBJ1-2, with D uncertain. The germline gives CDR1 DFQATT, CDR2 SNEGSKA (reference sequence). Trimming removed 1 base at V and 2 bases at J, with 8 bases between. The CDR3 length is 13 residues. CDR3 amino acids: CSARAVENYGYTF. The CDR3 DNA reads as TGCAGTGCTAGAGCGGTGGAAAACTATGGCTACACCTTC.

V gene TRBV29-1 combines with J gene TRBJ1-1, with D perhaps matching TRBD1 (5 bases). Per germline, CDR1 SQVTM and CDR2 ANQGSEA. The CDR3 extends over 13 amino acids. Trimming shortened V by 3 bases and J by 0 bases, and 8 bases separated the two germline ends. The CDR3 here is CSVEAGLNTEAFF. The CDR3 bases are TGCAGCGTTGAGGCAGGGCTGAACACTGAAGCTTTCTTT. Based on the CDR3 plus reference TRBV29-1 and TRBJ1-1, the full variable domain is SAVISQKPSRDICQRGTSLTIQCQVDSQVTMMFWYRQQPGQSLTLIATANQGSEATYESGFVIDKFPISRPNLTFSTLTVSNMSPEDSSIYLCSVEAGLNTEAFFGQGTRLTVV.

CDR3 coding DNA: TGTGCCAGCAGCCCGCATCCGACAACGACTAGATCCTACGAGCAGTACTTC. Translation: CASSPHPTTTRSYEQYF. V is TRBV3-1 and J is TRBJ2-7; D is perhaps TRBD2 (6 bases). V lost 4 bases to trimming and J lost 1 base, with 20 bases between them. Per germline, CDR1 LGHDT and CDR2 YNNKEL (reference sequence). The CDR3 contains 17 residues.

The chain is built from TRBV15 and TRBJ2-1; the match to TRBD1 covers 8 bases. This CDR3 has 16 residues. Germline-derived CDR1 and CDR2 are LNHNV and YYDKDF (reference sequence). The V gene end was trimmed by 0 bases and the J gene end by 8 bases; junction bases not matched to a gene: 9. The DNA for the CDR3 is TGTGCCACCAGCAGAGATACCCTGACAGGGGTGGATGAGCAGTTCTTC. Translated, it gives CATSRDTLTGVDEQFF.

The chain links TRBV5-6 to TRBJ2-5; no firm D call. Germline-derived CDR1 and CDR2 are SGHDT and YYEEEE. V lost 0 bases and J 7 bases, leaving 7 bases between the germline ends. This CDR3 has 12 amino acids. CDR3 coding DNA: TGTGCCAGCAGCTTGGGGACGGGGACCCAGTACTTC. Protein: CASSLGTGTQYF.

The gene calls are TRBV7-2 and TRBJ2-3; D uncertain. CDR1 and CDR2 (germline): SGHTA, FQGNSA. CDR3 length: 17 residues. Trimming removed 1 base from V and 5 bases from J, with 19 bases in between. The CDR3 spells CASSLVATSYTEDTQYF. In nucleotides, the CDR3 is TGTGCCAGCAGCTTAGTTGCCACATCCTACACCGAAGATACGCAGTATTTT.

J is TRBJ2-1 and V is TRBV13; 10 nucleotides agree with TRBD1. The CDR3 totals 15 residues. CDR1 PRHDT and CDR2 FYEKMQ come from the germline V gene (reference sequence). The junction had 8 bases not matched to a gene; V was cut back by 4 bases and J by 8 bases. The CDR3 DNA follows: TGTGCCAGCAGCTCCCGGGACAGGGGTTTTCATGAGCAGTTCTTC. Translated, it gives CASSSRDRGFHEQFF.

This rearrangement joins TRBV20-1 to TRBJ2-1; 12 positions match TRBD2. Trimming cost V 3 bases and J 9 bases; bases outside gene matches: 12. The CDR3 is 16 amino acids. Germline V CDR1 and CDR2: DFQATT, SNEGSKA (reference sequence). The CDR3 DNA follows: TGCAGTGCTAGGGCTTGGAGGACTAGCGGGGCGGGTGAGCAGTTCTTC. It yields the protein CSARAWRTSGAGEQFF.

The chain links TRBV3-1 to TRBJ2-5; D possibly matches TRBD1 or TRBD2 (5 bases each). CDR1 LGHDT and CDR2 YNNKEL come from the germline V gene (reference sequence). CDR3 size: 14 residues. V dropped 4 bases and J dropped 0 bases, with 9 bases sitting between them. CDR3 amino acids: CASSPREYQETQYF. The CDR3 DNA reads TGTGCCAGCAGCCCCAGGGAGTACCAAGAGACCCAGTACTTC.

V usage is TRBV2 and J usage is TRBJ1-5; D is ambiguous. Germline-derived CDR1 and CDR2 are SNHLY and FYNNEI. V lost 5 bases and J 7 bases, leaving 15 bases between the germline ends. The CDR3 has 14 amino acids. The CDR3 loop reads CASSWITTNQPQHF. For the CDR3, the DNA is TGTGCCAGCAGTTGGATAACAACGAACCAGCCCCAGCATTTT.

J is TRBJ2-4 and V is TRBV28; the D gene is possibly TRBD1 (6 bases). The CDR3 runs to 15 residues. V shed 6 bases and J shed 0 bases, with 12 bases lying between them. Germline values: CDR1 MDHEN, CDR2 SYDVKM. CDR3 region: CASSETGEAKNIQYF. The CDR3 DNA sequence: TGTGCCAGCAGCGAGACAGGAGAAGCCAAAAACATTCAGTACTTC.

The chain has TRBV3-1 and TRBJ2-7; 8 positions match TRBD2. The germline gives CDR1 LGHDT, CDR2 YNNKEL (reference sequence). The V gene end was trimmed by 5 bases and the J gene end by 3 bases; junction bases not matched to a gene: 9. The length of the CDR3 is 15 residues. The CDR3 DNA follows: TGTGCCAGCAGCGAGGCACTAGCGGATTACTACGAGCAGTACTTC. Its protein is CASSEALADYYEQYF.

The chain has TRBV7-9 and TRBJ2-7, with D tentatively TRBD2 (6 bases). CDR3 size: 15 residues. Germline-derived CDR1 and CDR2 are SEHNR and FQNEAQ (reference sequence). Trimming stripped 5 bases from V and 1 base from J, with 15 bases between. The CDR3 sequence: CASSIPLAESYEQYF. Written as DNA, the CDR3 is TGTGCCAGCAGCATCCCGTTAGCGGAATCCTACGAGCAGTACTTC.

This sequence joins TRBV5-6 and TRBJ1-6; TRBD1 is a possible D gene (5 bases). The CDR3 has 15 amino acids. CDR1 SGHDT and CDR2 YYEEEE come from the germline V gene. Trimming removed 4 bases from V and 9 bases from J, with 17 bases in between. The CDR3 bases are TGTGCCAGCAGCATCGGGGCCGGGCTAGGTTCACCCCTCCACTTT. It is translated as CASSIGAGLGSPLHF.